The present T cell receptor beta chain was sequenced within a study of shared clonotypes between healthy human individuals. Study results and limitations: The study found about 4.6% of naive CD4 clonotypes shared across a handful of donors.

As for this clone: The antigen is undetermined.

The CDR3 loop spans 18 amino acids. Germline V CDR1 and CDR2: SGHTA, FQGNSA. Trimming removed 1 base from V and 1 base from J; junction bases left unmatched: 5. Clones were sequenced by immunoSEQ multiplex PCR, and TCRdb holds only the in-frame ones, with some missing. The sample includes roughly 2.6 million clones, approximately 92% of them seen just once. The sample comprised naive CD4+ T cells sorted from blood. Subset here: CD45RA+ positively selected. V is TRBV7-2 and J is TRBJ2-5, with 14 bases that match TRBD2. This clonotype was obtained from a man aged 18 to 29 in good health. CDR3 nucleotide sequence: TGTGCCAGCAGCTTAGAGACTAGCGGGGGGGTGATCCAAGAGACCCAGTACTTC. Translated: CASSLETSGGVIQETQYF.